Following are 27 T cell receptor beta chains from one sample sequenced in a study of T cell responses to AZD1222 COVID-19 vaccine. Clones were read by immunoSEQ multiplex PCR, and TCRdb kept only the in-frame ones, dropping some. The sample yields 100,000 or so clones, approximately 89% seen once. This specimen was peripheral blood, taken on day 0 of AZD1222 vaccination. Receptors were obtained from an adult in good health.

This clone was observed a single time. The chain uses TRBV9 and TRBJ1-6; possible D gene TRBD1, 6 bases. CDR3 length equals 14 residues. The germline V gene encodes CDR1 SGDLS and CDR2 YYNGEE. V was cut by 2 bases and J by 6 bases, with 9 bases left in between. CDR3 nucleotide sequence: TGTGCCAGCAGCGTGACAGGTTCTAATTCACCCCTCCACTTT. The encoded protein is CASSVTGSNSPLHF.

The chain carries TRBV7-9 and TRBJ1-5; 7 bases align to TRBD1. The CDR3 runs 14 residues. The V gene end was trimmed by 5 bases and the J gene end by 1 base; junction bases not matched to a gene: 2. From germline, CDR1 is SEHNR and CDR2 FQNEAQ (reference sequence). The CDR3 bases are TGTGCCAGCAGCCGACAGGGAAGCAATCAGCCCCAGCATTTT. Its protein is CASSRQGSNQPQHF.

The chain couples TRBV7-2 to TRBJ1-3, with 9 nucleotides matching TRBD1. The CDR3 loop spans 15 amino acids. Germline V gene data show CDR1 as SGHTA and CDR2 as FQGNSA. The V and J ends lost 1 base and 2 bases, in that order; junction bases with no gene match: 0. The CDR3 nucleotides read TGTGCCAGCAGCTTAGGGACAGGGGCTGGAAACACCATATATTTT. Translating it yields CASSLGTGAGNTIYF.

The rearrangement uses TRBV7-7 and TRBJ2-2; D assignment may be TRBD1 or TRBD2 (6 bases each). V was clipped by 5 bases and J by 4 bases, with 17 bases between them. Germline V lookup: CDR1 SSHAT, CDR2 FNYEAQ (reference sequence). The length of the CDR3 is 16 residues. CDR3 amino acids: CASSPGARAPTGELFF. The CDR3 coding sequence is TGTGCCAGCAGCCCGGGGGCCCGAGCCCCCACCGGGGAGCTGTTTTTT.

The CDR3 DNA reads as TGTGCCAGCAGCTCGGGACAGGATTTGCGGGATGAGCAGTTCTTC. Translated, it gives CASSSGQDLRDEQFF. This sequence joins TRBV7-9 and TRBJ2-1, with 8 nucleotides matching TRBD1. CDR1 is SEHNR and CDR2 is FQNEAQ in the germline V gene (reference sequence). V shed 4 bases and J 8 bases; nucleotides not matched to a gene: 10. The CDR3 contains 15 residues.

V gene TRBV6-5 combines with J gene TRBJ1-5; D unresolved. CDR3 size: 13 residues. Germline CDR1 is MNHEY and CDR2 is SVGAGI. Trimming removed 5 bases from V and 7 bases from J, with 12 bases in between. The DNA of the CDR3 is TGTGCCAGCAGTCAGCGTGGTGGGCAGCCCCAGCATTTT. As protein: CASSQRGGQPQHF.

J is TRBJ2-7 and V is TRBV19, with a weak D call TRBD2 (5 bases). Germline V gene sequence: CDR1 LNHDA, CDR2 SQIVND (reference sequence). The V and J ends lost 4 bases and 2 bases respectively, with 15 bases between them. This CDR3 comprises 15 residues. CDR3 DNA: TGTGCCAGTAGTAGAGGAGGCCTTCCTCCCTACGAGCAGTACTTC. This encodes CASSRGGLPPYEQYF.

The genes are TRBV6-6 and TRBJ2-3, with D maybe TRBD1 (5 bases). Germline V lookup: CDR1 MNHNY, CDR2 SVGAGI (reference sequence). The V gene lost 6 bases and the J gene lost 1 base, with 5 bases spanning the gap. CDR3 length: 12 amino acids. The CDR3 sequence is CASRGGTDTQYF. For the CDR3, the DNA is TGTGCCAGCAGAGGGGGCACAGATACGCAGTATTTT.

The rearrangement links TRBV10-3 to TRBJ1-2; TRBD1 matches at 10 bases. The CDR3 loop spans 14 amino acids. Germline CDR1 is ENHRY and CDR2 is SYGVKD. The ends lost 5 bases at V and 10 bases at J; junction bases unmatched: 10. The CDR3 DNA sequence: TGTGCCATCAGTCCATTGACGGGACAGGGGACCTACACCTTC. It translates to CAISPLTGQGTYTF.

The chain has TRBV6-2 or TRBV6-3 and TRBJ2-7; 12 bases fit TRBD1. Trimming cost V 6 bases and J 0 bases; bases outside gene matches: 12. Germline loops: CDR1 MNHEY, CDR2 SVGEGT. The CDR3 is made up of 18 amino acids. The CDR3 DNA reads TGTGCCAGCAGCCACCCGGGACAGGGGGCCCCAAGCTCCTACGAGCAGTACTTC. It encodes CASSHPGQGAPSSYEQYF.

This clone has a single count. This chain joins TRBV6-4 and TRBJ2-1; TRBD2 aligns across 11 bases. The V segment lost 6 bases and the J segment 4 bases; nucleotides outside the gene matches: 2. This CDR3 has 14 residues. CDR1 and CDR2 (germline): MRHNA, SNTAGT. Here the CDR3 reads CASSASGGYNEQFF. CDR3 nucleotides: TGTGCCAGCAGCGCTAGCGGGGGGTACAATGAGCAGTTCTTC.

This chain connects TRBV11-2 to TRBJ1-4; D is undetermined. CDR1 is SGHAT and CDR2 is FQNNGV in the germline V gene. The CDR3 runs 15 residues. Trimming removed 0 bases at V and 5 bases at J, with 10 bases between. The CDR3: CASSLEAGGNEKLFF. The CDR3 region has the DNA TGTGCCAGCAGCTTAGAGGCAGGAGGGAATGAAAAACTGTTTTTT.

The chain couples TRBV9 to TRBJ1-3; 8 nucleotides agree with TRBD1. The CDR3 contains 18 residues. The V gene end was trimmed by 0 bases and the J gene end by 1 base; junction bases not matched to a gene: 9. In germline, CDR1 is SGDLS, CDR2 YYNGEE. CDR3 sequence reads: CASSVAGGRGQSGNTIYF. Here the CDR3 DNA reads TGTGCCAGCAGCGTAGCTGGTGGCAGGGGGCAGTCTGGAAACACCATATATTTT.

V gene TRBV5-5 combines with J gene TRBJ1-4; maybe TRBD1 (6 bases). The germline V gene encodes CDR1 SGHKS and CDR2 YYEKEE (reference sequence). The CDR3 runs 14 residues. The V and J ends lost 6 bases and 7 bases respectively, with 16 bases between them. The CDR3 region has the DNA TGTGCCAGCAATTCGCGGGGGGCAGCTGAAAAACTGTTTTTT. It translates to CASNSRGAAEKLFF.

In nucleotides, the CDR3 is TGTGCCAGCAGCTTCGGCGGGGGGGGTTATACGCAGTATTTT. Translating it yields CASSFGGGGYTQYF. This chain connects TRBV5-8 to TRBJ2-3, with 9 bases matching TRBD2. V shed 2 bases and J 7 bases; nucleotides not matched to a gene: 5. The CDR3 extends over 14 amino acids. CDR1 is SGHTS, CDR2 YDEGEE, per germline.

J is TRBJ2-5 and V is TRBV5-1, with 8 bases that match TRBD1. The trim removed 4 bases at V and 0 bases at J, leaving 5 bases unmatched. Germline V gene data show CDR1 as SGHRS and CDR2 as YFSETQ. The length of the CDR3 is 15 residues. CDR3 amino acids: CASSPGQGHQETQYF. CDR3 bases: TGCGCCAGCAGCCCCGGACAGGGACACCAAGAGACCCAGTACTTC. Variable domain in full (rest from reference TRBV5-1 and TRBJ2-5): KAGVTQTPRYLIKTRGQQVTLSCSPISGHRSVSWYQQTPGQGLQFLFEYFSETQRNKGNFPGRFSGRQFSNSRSEMNVSTLELGDSALYLCASSPGQGHQETQYFGPGTRLLVL.

This chain uses TRBV5-1 with TRBJ1-1; TRBD1 is a possible D gene (6 bases). Looked up from germline, CDR1 is SGHRS and CDR2 is YFSETQ. V lost 4 bases to trimming and J lost 0 bases, with 13 bases between them. The CDR3 is 15 residues long. The CDR3 here is CASSGTTGMNTEAFF. CDR3 coding DNA: TGCGCCAGCAGCGGAACGACAGGCATGAACACTGAAGCTTTCTTT.

This chain connects TRBV30 to TRBJ2-3, with TRBD1 as a possible D gene (5 bases). Germline CDR1 GTSNPN, CDR2 SVGIG (reference sequence). Trimming removed 0 bases at V and 3 bases at J, with 10 bases between. The CDR3 length is 14 residues. In DNA form, the CDR3 reads TGTGCCTGGAGTGTACGTAGGGGTACAGATACGCAGTATTTT. It yields the protein CAWSVRRGTDTQYF. Using reference TRBV30 and TRBJ2-3 for the parts outside the CDR3, the full variable domain is SQTIHQWPATLVQPVGSPLSLECTVEGTSNPNLYWYRQAAGRGLQLLFYSVGIGQISSEVPQNLSASRPQDRQFILSSKKLLLSDSGFYLCAWSVRRGTDTQYFGPGTRLTVL.

The V gene is TRBV21-1, the J gene TRBJ1-1; the table's D call TRBD1 went unverified against the DNA. TRBV21-1 is designated a pseudogene. This CDR3 is built from 14 residues. The CDR3 DNA sequence: TGTGCCAGCAGCAACAACAGGGGGAACACTGAAGCTTTCTTT. Protein: CASSNNRGNTEAFF.

This chain links TRBV7-9 with TRBJ2-7, with 7 bases matching TRBD2. This CDR3 is 13 amino acids long. Germline trimming cut 8 bases from V and 4 bases from J; bases unmatched to any gene: 8. Germline CDR1 and CDR2: SEHNR and FQNEAQ (reference sequence). The CDR3 nucleotides read TGTGCCAGCGCCGGGGGGTTGGGTTACGAGCAGTACTTC. Translating it yields CASAGGLGYEQYF.

The gene calls are TRBV6-5 and TRBJ1-3, with D perhaps matching TRBD1 (5 bases). The CDR3 contains 14 residues. V lost 6 bases and J 1 base, leaving 10 bases between the germline ends. Germline V gives CDR1 MNHEY, CDR2 SVGAGI. Here the CDR3 DNA reads TGTGCCAGCAGCTCCGGGGGTTCTGGAAACACCATATATTTT. Its protein is CASSSGGSGNTIYF.

This rearrangement joins TRBV7-3 to TRBJ2-2, with D unclear. Germline V gene sequence: CDR1 SGHTA, CDR2 FQGTGA. Between the trimmed V and J ends, which lost 1 base and 0 bases, there was a span of 9 bases. This CDR3 is 16 amino acids long. CDR3 sequence (DNA): TGTGCCAGCAGCTTAATAGGGTCGGCGAACACCGGGGAGCTGTTTTTT. Amino acids: CASSLIGSANTGELFF.

This chain joins TRBV6-5 and TRBJ2-7; TRBD2 aligns across 11 bases. Germline trimming cut 4 bases from V and 3 bases from J; bases unmatched to any gene: 5. Germline V gives CDR1 MNHEY, CDR2 SVGAGI. CDR3 size: 15 residues. CDR3 residues: CASSSLAGASYEQYF. The CDR3 nucleotides are TGTGCCAGCAGTTCACTAGCGGGGGCTAGCTACGAGCAGTACTTC.

The chain combines TRBV15 with TRBJ1-2; D gene uncertain. The CDR3 consists of 13 residues. V was cut by 0 bases and J by 4 bases, with 6 bases left in between. Germline values: CDR1 LNHNV, CDR2 YYDKDF (reference sequence). CDR3 DNA sequence: TGTGCCACCAGCAGAGATGGGTCCTATGGCTACACCTTC. Encoded protein: CATSRDGSYGYTF.

This clone was detected once. J is TRBJ2-1 and V is TRBV10-3; TRBD1 is a possible D gene (5 bases). Germline-derived CDR1 and CDR2 are ENHRY and SYGVKD. The CDR3 extends over 14 amino acids. The germline V and J ends were trimmed by 3 bases and 1 base, with 7 bases remaining between them. DNA of the CDR3: TGTGCCATCAGTGACAGGACATCCTACAATGAGCAGTTCTTC. Its translation: CAISDRTSYNEQFF.

The chain couples TRBV28 to TRBJ1-5, with TRBD1 as a possible D gene (5 bases). CDR3 length: 13 residues. The V gene's germline CDR1 is MDHEN and CDR2 SYDVKM. V was clipped by 7 bases and J by 4 bases, with 11 bases between them. CDR3: CASTGFGNQPQHF. Here the CDR3 DNA reads TGTGCCAGCACAGGGTTTGGAAATCAGCCCCAGCATTTT.

The gene calls are TRBV2 and TRBJ1-2; TRBD1 matches 8 bases. Germline-derived CDR1 and CDR2 are SNHLY and FYNNEI. The CDR3 has 13 amino acids. Unmatched junction bases numbered 5, after V lost 2 bases and J lost 9 bases. The CDR3 is CASSELGQGRYTF. Written as DNA, the CDR3 is TGTGCCAGCAGTGAACTTGGACAGGGTCGCTACACCTTC.